This section outlines one T cell receptor (beta chain) sequence together with its context. Its antigen is not known. RNA was extracted and reverse transcribed into cDNA as the sequencing template. Data came from immunoSEQ multiplex PCR; TCRdb stores just in-frame clones and leaves some out. The sample holds 160,000 or so clones, 50% to 65% seen once. This entry belongs to a study of CD8+ T cells in alopecia areata. The study, taken as a whole, reports: Alphabeta T cells residing in normal skin are also sequenced in scalp samples.

The receptor comes from a human donor with alopecia areata. Here the sequenced sample was CD8+ T cells sorted from blood, taken at week 0.

The CDR3 DNA reads as TGTGCCAGCAGTCAAGACATCTACGAGCAGTACTTC. It encodes CASSQDIYEQYF. This chain joins TRBV6-6 and TRBJ2-7; no definite D call. CDR1 is MNHNY, CDR2 SVGAGI, per germline (reference sequence). This CDR3 is built from 12 residues. The ends were cut back, 5 bases at V and 3 bases at J, with 8 bases in the middle.